This T cell receptor beta chain is drawn from a study of blood T cells in healthy people across ages. CDR1 and CDR2 (germline): SGHRS, YFSETQ. This CDR3 has 15 amino acids. V lost 0 bases and J lost 7; bases outside the gene matches: 2. Primed by a sample-barcoded 5' primer and a J-beta primer mix, a second PCR proceeded for roughly 6 to 12 cycles. TCRdb re-analysed the 5' RACE reads in MiXCR, keeping a single row per CDR3 protein. The data show approximately 830,000 distinct CDR3 sequences, roughly 60% seen once. With regard to this clonotype: What it binds is not known.

Broader study findings: Comparison with aged donors showed that long-lived donors had more naive CD4+ cells and higher diversity. A conclusive naive versus antigen-experienced comparison was prevented by the unsorted PBMCs. There was a strong correlation between TCR beta diversity and naive T cell percentage.

The source of this sequence is a young man in good health. Source material: blood. The genes are TRBV5-1 and TRBJ1-6; 9 nucleotides line up with TRBD1. CDR3 region: CASSLEDRGNSPLHF. For the CDR3, the DNA is TGCGCCAGCAGCTTGGAGGACAGGGGAAATTCACCCCTCCACTTT.